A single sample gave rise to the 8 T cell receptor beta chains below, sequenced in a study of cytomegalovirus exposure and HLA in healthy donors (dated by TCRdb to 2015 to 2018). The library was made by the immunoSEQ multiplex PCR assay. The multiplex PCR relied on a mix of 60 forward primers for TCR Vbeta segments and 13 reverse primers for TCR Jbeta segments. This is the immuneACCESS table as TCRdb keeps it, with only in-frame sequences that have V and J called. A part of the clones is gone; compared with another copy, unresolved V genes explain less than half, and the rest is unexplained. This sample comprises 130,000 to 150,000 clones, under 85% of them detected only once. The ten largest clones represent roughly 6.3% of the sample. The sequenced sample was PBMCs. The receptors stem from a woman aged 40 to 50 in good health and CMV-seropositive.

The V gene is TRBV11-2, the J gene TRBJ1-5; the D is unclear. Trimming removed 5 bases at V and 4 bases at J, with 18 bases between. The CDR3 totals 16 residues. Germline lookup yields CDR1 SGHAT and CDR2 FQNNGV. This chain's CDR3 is CASSPSSSGKNQPQHF. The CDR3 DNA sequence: TGTGCCAGCAGCCCTTCGAGTTCCGGGAAGAATCAGCCCCAGCATTTT.

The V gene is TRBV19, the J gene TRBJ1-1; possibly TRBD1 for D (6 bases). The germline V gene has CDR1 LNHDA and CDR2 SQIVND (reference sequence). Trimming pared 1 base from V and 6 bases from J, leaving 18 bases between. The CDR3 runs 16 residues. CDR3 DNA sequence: TGTGCCAGTAGTATAGTTTGGGGGGGGCTTTCGGCTGAAGCTTTCTTT. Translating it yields CASSIVWGGLSAEAFF.

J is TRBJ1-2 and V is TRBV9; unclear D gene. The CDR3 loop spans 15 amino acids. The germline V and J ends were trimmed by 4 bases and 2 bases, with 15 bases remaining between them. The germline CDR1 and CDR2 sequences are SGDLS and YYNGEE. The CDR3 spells CASSRRGIENYGYTF. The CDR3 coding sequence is TGTGCCAGCAGCCGGAGAGGGATCGAAAACTATGGCTACACCTTC.

For the CDR3, the DNA is TGTGCCACCCGGGGTCTGGGGGCCACAAGTGGGACTGAAGCTTTCTTT. Translated, it gives CATRGLGATSGTEAFF. The chain joins TRBV10-3 to TRBJ1-1; TRBD1 is a possible D gene (6 bases). Germline V gene lookup returns CDR1 ENHRY and CDR2 SYGVKD. There are 16 residues in the CDR3. V lost 10 bases, J lost 5 bases, and 26 bases lay in between.

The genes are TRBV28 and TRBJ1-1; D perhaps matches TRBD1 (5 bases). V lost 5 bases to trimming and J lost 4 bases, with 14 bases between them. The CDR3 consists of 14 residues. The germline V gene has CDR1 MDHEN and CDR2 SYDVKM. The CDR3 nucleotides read TGTGCCAGCAGTGCCCCGGGGGTCCCCACTGAAGCTTTCTTT. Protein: CASSAPGVPTEAFF.

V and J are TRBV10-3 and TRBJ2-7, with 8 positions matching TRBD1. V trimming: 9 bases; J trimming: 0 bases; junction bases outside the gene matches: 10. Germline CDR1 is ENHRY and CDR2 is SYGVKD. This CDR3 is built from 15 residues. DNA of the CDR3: TGTGCCATAAGTAGAGGGGGGACAGGCTCCTACGAGCAGTACTTC. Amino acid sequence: CAISRGGTGSYEQYF.

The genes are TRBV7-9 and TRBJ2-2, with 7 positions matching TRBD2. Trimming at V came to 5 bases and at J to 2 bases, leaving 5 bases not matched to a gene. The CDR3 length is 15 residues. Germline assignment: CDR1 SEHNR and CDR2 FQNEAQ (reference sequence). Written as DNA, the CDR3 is TGTGCCAGCAGCCTGCTAGCGGCTAACACCGGGGAGCTGTTTTTT. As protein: CASSLLAANTGELFF.

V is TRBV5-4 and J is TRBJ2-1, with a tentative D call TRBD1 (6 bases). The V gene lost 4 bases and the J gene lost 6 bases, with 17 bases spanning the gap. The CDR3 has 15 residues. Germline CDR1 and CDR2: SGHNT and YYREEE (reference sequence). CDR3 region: CASSAGQPTTNEQFF. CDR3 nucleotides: TGTGCCAGCAGCGCTGGACAGCCGACGACCAATGAGCAGTTCTTC.